This T cell receptor (beta chain) was identified in a study of cytomegalovirus exposure and HLA in healthy donors. The PCR made use of 60 Vbeta and 13 Jbeta primers. TCRdb's copy holds only in-frame clones and misses some; the assay was immunoSEQ multiplex PCR. The sample holds over 75,000 clones, about 68% seen once. Germline values: CDR1 ENHRY, CDR2 SYGVKD. The CDR3 spans 13 residues. The ends lost 4 bases at V and 10 bases at J; junction bases unmatched: 6. The records do not include a CMV serostatus for this donor. Study-wide points: Cytomegalovirus status, reportedly, was diagnosed with high specificity and sensitivity by the classifier. A later analysis reportedly found that, within productive TCRs, an Asian-associated ancestry cluster had fewer N-insertions than the mean observed across the approximately 700 donors. The presence/absence work took it that sequencing depth was about the same across donors.

On this clone: No antigen is known for it.

The sequenced material came from PBMCs. This TCR came from a human donor in good health. The V gene is TRBV10-3, the J gene TRBJ2-1; 8 nucleotides match TRBD2. CDR3 bases: TGTGCCATCAGTGCGGGGGGGAGCATCGAGCAGTTCTTC. Its protein is CAISAGGSIEQFF.